These T cell receptor beta chains were read from a single sample in a study of tumour-infiltrating T cells in Burkitt lymphoma. TCRdb's copy holds only in-frame clones and misses some; the assay was immunoSEQ multiplex PCR. The table records around 50,000 clones, around 30% of them present only once. Input material: tumor tissue. The receptors here all came from a human donor with Burkitt lymphoma. The CDR3 runs from the conserved cysteine through the conserved F or W. D genes are given only for firm matches. Some rows mark clone size as missing; the rest say once, few, many or name a class of expanded clone.

>-|-|TRBV5-6|TRBJ1-2|14
TGTGCCAGCAGCCCGGGTCTACGTAACTATGGCTACACCTTC
CASSPGLRNYGYTF
>few|-|TRBV4-1|TRBJ1-3|16
TGCGCCAGCAGCCAAGACAGAGGGATCTCTGGAAACACCATATATTTT
CASSQDRGISGNTIYF
>few|-|TRBV7-9|TRBJ1-1|12
TGTGCCAGCAGCTTAACGTGGACTGAAGCTTTCTTT
CASSLTWTEAFF
>-|-|TRBV19|TRBJ2-6|11
TGTGCCGTTGGGGGGGCCAACGTCCTGACTTTC
CAVGGANVLTF
>-|-|TRBV7-9|TRBJ1-2|13
TGTGCCAGCAACCGTGGGGCCAACTATGGCTACACCTTC
CASNRGANYGYTF
>-|TRBD2|TRBV7-2|TRBJ2-7|13
TGTGCCAGCAGCCCTGGGAGGGCCTACGAGCAGTACTTC
CASSPGRAYEQYF
>few|-|TRBV6-6|TRBJ2-7|15
TGTGCCAGCAGCTACTCAGGACAGTCGATTGACGAGCAGTACTTC
CASSYSGQSIDEQYF
>few|TRBD2|TRBV30|TRBJ2-3|15
TGTGCCCAAAGCAAAGCGGGGGGGCCGGCAGATACGCAGTATTTT
CAQSKAGGPADTQYF
>-|-|TRBV4-2|TRBJ1-2|13
TGTGCCAGCAGCCAAGAAGGCGTGTATGGCTACACCTTC
CASSQEGVYGYTF
>-|-|TRBV28|TRBJ1-5|14
TGTGCCAGCAGTTTATCAACCCTTAATCAGCCCCAGCATTTT
CASSLSTLNQPQHF
>few|-|TRBV5-1|TRBJ2-5|13
TGCGCCAGCAGCTTACAGGGCCAAGAGACCCAGTACTTC
CASSLQGQETQYF
>-|TRBD2|TRBV5-5|TRBJ2-6|18
TGTGCCAGCAGCCCCCGACTAGCGGATGTCTCTGGGGCCAACGTCCTGACTTTC
CASSPRLADVSGANVLTF
>-|-|TRBV4-1|TRBJ2-1|15
TGCGCCAGCAGCCAAGAGTGGCAGTTGGACAATGAGCAGTTCTTC
CASSQEWQLDNEQFF
>-|TRBD1|TRBV5-4|TRBJ1-1|18
TGTGCCAGCAGTTTCGCTCTGAGGACAGGGGACTCAAACACTGAAGCTTTCTTT
CASSFALRTGDSNTEAFF
>few|-|TRBV4-3|TRBJ2-3|15
TGCGCCAGCAGCCAAGATGCGGCTGCCGGAGATACGCAGTATTTT
CASSQDAAAGDTQYF
>-|-|TRBV6-1|TRBJ2-1|16
TGTGCCAGCAGTGGGCGCTTCCTCGAATCCTACAATGAGCAGTTCTTC
CASSGRFLESYNEQFF
>-|-|TRBV18|TRBJ2-5|16
TGTGCCAGCTCACCACAGACGGGGGGCGTCCAAGAGACCCAGTACTTC
CASSPQTGGVQETQYF
>medium-sized|TRBD1|TRBV5-6|TRBJ1-1|13
TGTGCCAGCAGCTCTGGACAGGCTCGCTTAGCTTTCTTT
CASSSGQARLAFF
>-|-|TRBV2|TRBJ2-7|15
TGTGCCAGCACCCCCTCCGGCCTAGGGGTCTACGAGCAGTACTTC
CASTPSGLGVYEQYF
>once|-|TRBV4-3|TRBJ1-1|15
TGCGCCAGCAGCCAGCGGACAGCCTTGAACACTGAAGCTTTCTTT
CASSQRTALNTEAFF
>few|TRBD2|TRBV10-3|TRBJ2-5|15
TGTGCCACCAGGACCCTCGCGGGGGGGCAAGAGACCCAGTACTTC
CATRTLAGGQETQYF
>-|-|TRBV9|TRBJ2-3|16
TGTGCCAGCAGCGTAGGAGCTAGCAGAAGCACAGATACGCAGTATTTT
CASSVGASRSTDTQYF
>-|TRBD1|TRBV19|TRBJ1-5|14
TGTGCCAGTGATAGGACAGGGAACAATCAGCCCCAGCATTTT
CASDRTGNNQPQHF
>-|-|TRBV7-9|TRBJ1-2|12
TGTGCCAGCAGCCAGGGGAACTATGGCTACACCTTC
CASSQGNYGYTF
>few|-|TRBV19|TRBJ1-4|13
TGTGCCAGTAGCGGCCAGGGCCCAGAAAAACTGTTTTTT
CASSGQGPEKLFF
>once|-|TRBV5-6|TRBJ2-1|15
TGTGCCAGCAGCCCGCTTTCGGGAAACTACAATGAGCAGTTCTTC
CASSPLSGNYNEQFF
>few|-|TRBV4-1|TRBJ1-2|13
TGCGCCAGCAGCCCGGGGGGCAGCTATGGCTACACCTTC
CASSPGGSYGYTF
>-|TRBD1|TRBV7-2|TRBJ2-7|14
TGTGCCAGCAGCTACCAGGGGGCCTCTAAGGAGCAGTACTTC
CASSYQGASKEQYF
>-|-|TRBV30|TRBJ1-3|13
TGTGCCTGGGAGACTGCGTCTGGAAACACCATATATTTT
CAWETASGNTIYF
>few|-|TRBV14|TRBJ2-3|14
TGTGCCAGCAGCCGTAGACAGAACACAGATACGCAGTATTTT
CASSRRQNTDTQYF
>-|-|TRBV6-6|TRBJ2-1|12
TGTGCCAGCAGCCCCGGGAATGACGAGCAGTTCTTC
CASSPGNDEQFF
>few|-|TRBV5-1|TRBJ1-1|15
TGCGCCAGCAGCTTGGTAATCGGGGGGGACACTGAAGCTTTCTTT
CASSLVIGGDTEAFF
>few|-|TRBV7-2|TRBJ2-5|12
TGTGCCAGCAGCCCCGCTAAAGAGACCCAGTACTTC
CASSPAKETQYF
>few|-|TRBV7-9|TRBJ2-1|15
TGTGCCAGCAGCGGGCAGCCACCCTCCTACAATGAGCAGTTCTTC
CASSGQPPSYNEQFF
>-|-|TRBV6-5|TRBJ1-4|15
TGTGCCAGCAGAAACCTCGGAGGAACTAATGAAAAACTGTTTTTT
CASRNLGGTNEKLFF
>few|TRBD1|TRBV25-1|TRBJ1-1|18
TGTGCCAGCAGTGAATACGGGACCGGTTGGACAGGGAACACTGAAGCTTTCTTT
CASSEYGTGWTGNTEAFF
>few|TRBD1|TRBV19|TRBJ1-2|15
TGTGCCAGTACCATGGGCCAGGGGGTTAACTATGGCTACACCTTC
CASTMGQGVNYGYTF
>few|-|TRBV4-3|TRBJ2-5|13
TGCGCCAGCAGCCCGGACCCGCGAGAGACCCAGTACTTC
CASSPDPRETQYF
>few|-|TRBV14|TRBJ2-5|12
TGTGCCAGCAGCCAGGAGGGGGAGACCCAGTACTTC
CASSQEGETQYF
>few|TRBD2|TRBV4-2|TRBJ2-2|16
TGTGCCAGCAGCCAAGCTAGCGGGGCGGGGACCGGGGAGCTGTTTTTT
CASSQASGAGTGELFF
>-|-|TRBV10-3|TRBJ1-2|14
TGTGCCATCAGTGAGTCGAAGTCGTCAAGCCGCTACACCTTC
CAISESKSSSRYTF
>few|-|TRBV16|TRBJ1-1|16
TGTGCCAGCAGAAGACTCGGAACAGGGTCGATGGCTGAAGCTTTCTTT
CASRRLGTGSMAEAFF
>few|-|TRBV18|TRBJ1-2|11
TGTGCCAGCTCCCCCGGAACAGGCTACACCTTC
CASSPGTGYTF
>-|-|TRBV21-1|TRBJ1-2|19
TGTGCCAGCAGCAAAGCGCTCCGGGACAGTGTACTAGCTAACTATGGCTACACCTTC
CASSKALRDSVLANYGYTF
>few|-|TRBV15|TRBJ1-2|12
TGTGCCACCAGCAGAGGGACATTCGGCTACACCTTC
CATSRGTFGYTF
>few|-|TRBV29-1|TRBJ1-2|12
TGCAGCGTTGACAGATTGCTCTATGGCTACACCTTC
CSVDRLLYGYTF
>few|-|TRBV2|TRBJ1-4|14
TGTGCCAGCAGCCTCGGGAATGCTTTAGAAAAACTGTTTTTT
CASSLGNALEKLFF
>-|-|TRBV7-6|TRBJ2-1|15
TGTGCCAGCAGCTCTGGCCCTAGCTCCTACAATGAGCAGTTCTTC
CASSSGPSSYNEQFF
>few|-|TRBV25-1|TRBJ2-1|15
TGTGCCAGCAGTGAACCTGGCATGTCCTACAATGAGCAGTTCTTC
CASSEPGMSYNEQFF
>few|-|TRBV2|TRBJ2-1|15
TGTGCCAGCACCGCCGGGACACTATCCTACAATGAGCAGTTCTTC
CASTAGTLSYNEQFF
>-|-|TRBV29-1|TRBJ1-1|11
TGCAGCGTTGACGGGGGCACTGAAGCTTTCTTT
CSVDGGTEAFF
>-|-|TRBV19|TRBJ2-3|14
TGTGCCAGTACCCAGGACGGGGCAACAGATACGCAGTATTTT
CASTQDGATDTQYF
>-|-|TRBV4-1|TRBJ1-4|16
TGCGCCAGCAGCCTCGGTCCCGCTGCAACTAATGAAAAACTGTTTTTT
CASSLGPAATNEKLFF
>-|TRBD2|TRBV7-2|TRBJ2-1|13
TGTGCCAGCAGCTTAGGTGGGAGGGGTGAGCAGTTCTTC
CASSLGGRGEQFF
>once|TRBD1|TRBV5-1|TRBJ2-2|16
TGCGCCAGCAGCTTTGGGGCAAACAGGGGCGCCGGGGAGCTGTTTTTT
CASSFGANRGAGELFF
>-|-|TRBV5-4|TRBJ2-3|13
TGTGCCAGCAGCTCGGGTCCGGGGGATACGCAGTATTTT
CASSSGPGDTQYF
>few|TRBD1|TRBV2|TRBJ1-5|15
TGTGCCAGCAGGATTGACAGGGTCCCCGGGCAGCCCCAGCATTTT
CASRIDRVPGQPQHF
>-|-|TRBV4-3|TRBJ1-6|17
TGCGCCAGCAGCCGGATTGCGGGGACCCTGGACTCTTCACCCCTCCACTTT
CASSRIAGTLDSSPLHF
>few|-|TRBV4-2|TRBJ1-5|15
TGTGCCAGCAGCCAAGGCAGCGAAAGCAATCAGCCCCAGCATTTT
CASSQGSESNQPQHF
>-|TRBD1|TRBV7-2|TRBJ2-7|15
TGTGCCAGCAGCCCCCTGACAGGGCTTAGGAACGAGCAGTACTTC
CASSPLTGLRNEQYF